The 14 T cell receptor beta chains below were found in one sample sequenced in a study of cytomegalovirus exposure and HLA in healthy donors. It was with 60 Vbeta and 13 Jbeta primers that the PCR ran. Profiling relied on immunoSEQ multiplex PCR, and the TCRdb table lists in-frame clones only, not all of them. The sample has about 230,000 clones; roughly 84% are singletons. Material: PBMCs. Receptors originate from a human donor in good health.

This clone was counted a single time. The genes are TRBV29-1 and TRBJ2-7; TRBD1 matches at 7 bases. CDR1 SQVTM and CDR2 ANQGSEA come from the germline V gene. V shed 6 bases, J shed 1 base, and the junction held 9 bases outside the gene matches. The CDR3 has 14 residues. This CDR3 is CSVDRTGDSYEQYF. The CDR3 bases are TGCAGCGTCGACAGGACAGGCGATTCCTACGAGCAGTACTTC.

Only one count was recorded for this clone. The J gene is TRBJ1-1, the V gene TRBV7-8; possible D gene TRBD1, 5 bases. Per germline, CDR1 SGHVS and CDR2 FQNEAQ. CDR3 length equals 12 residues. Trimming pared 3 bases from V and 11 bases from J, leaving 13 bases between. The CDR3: CASSLVQGFAFF. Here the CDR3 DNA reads TGTGCCAGCAGCTTGGTCCAGGGTTTTGCTTTCTTT. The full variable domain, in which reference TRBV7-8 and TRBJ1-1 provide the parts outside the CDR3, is GAGVSQSPRYKVAKRGQDVALRCDPISGHVSLFWYQQALGQGPEFLTYFQNEAQLDKSGLPSDRFFAERPEGSVSTLKIQRTQQEDSAVYLCASSLVQGFAFFGQGTRLTVV.

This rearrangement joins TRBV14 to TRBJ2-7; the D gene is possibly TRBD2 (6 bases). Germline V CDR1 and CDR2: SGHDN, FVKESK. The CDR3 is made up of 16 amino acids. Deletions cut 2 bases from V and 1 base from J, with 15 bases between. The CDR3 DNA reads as TGTGCCAGCAGCCAATTAGGGCGGGGCTCATCCTACGAGCAGTACTTC. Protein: CASSQLGRGSSYEQYF.

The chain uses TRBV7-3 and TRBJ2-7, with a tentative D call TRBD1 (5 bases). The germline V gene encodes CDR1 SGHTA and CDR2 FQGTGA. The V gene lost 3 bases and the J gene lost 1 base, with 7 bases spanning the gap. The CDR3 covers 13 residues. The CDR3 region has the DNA TGTGCCAGCAGCTTGGACAAATCCTACGAGCAGTACTTC. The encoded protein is CASSLDKSYEQYF.

CDR3 DNA: TGTGCCACCAGCCGGGGTAGGGGGTTCGGGGAGCAGTACTTC. This sequence encodes CATSRGRGFGEQYF. V gene TRBV15 combines with J gene TRBJ2-7; tentatively, D is TRBD1 (6 bases). This CDR3 contains 14 residues. From germline, CDR1 is LNHNV and CDR2 YYDKDF (reference sequence). The V end was cut by 5 bases, the J end by 7 bases, with 18 bases between.

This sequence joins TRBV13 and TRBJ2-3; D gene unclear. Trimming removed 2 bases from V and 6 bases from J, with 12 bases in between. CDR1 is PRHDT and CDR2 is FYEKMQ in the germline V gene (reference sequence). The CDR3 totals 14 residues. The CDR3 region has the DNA TGTGCCAGCAGCTTACTGTTAGCATCCGATACGCAGTATTTT. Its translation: CASSLLLASDTQYF.

Here the CDR3 DNA reads TGTGCCAGCAGCCCTACAGGGGTCAACGAGCAGTACTTC. It encodes CASSPTGVNEQYF. V usage is TRBV7-2 and J usage is TRBJ2-7, with TRBD1 matching over 7 bases. The junction had 6 bases not matched to a gene; V was cut back by 5 bases and J by 5 bases. The germline V gene encodes CDR1 SGHTA and CDR2 FQGNSA. The CDR3 is 13 amino acids.

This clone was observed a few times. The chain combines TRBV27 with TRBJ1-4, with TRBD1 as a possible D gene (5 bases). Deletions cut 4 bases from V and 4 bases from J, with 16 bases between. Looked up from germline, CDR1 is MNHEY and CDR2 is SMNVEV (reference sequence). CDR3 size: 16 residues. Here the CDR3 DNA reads TGTGCCAGCAGTTCCCCCCGGCGGGGGAGTAATGAAAAACTGTTTTTT. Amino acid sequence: CASSSPRRGSNEKLFF. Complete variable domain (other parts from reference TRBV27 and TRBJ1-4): EAQVTQNPRYLITVTGKKLTVTCSQNMNHEYMSWYRQDPGLGLRQIYYSMNVEVTDKGDVPEGYKVSRKEKRNFPLILESPSPNQTSLYFCASSSPRRGSNEKLFFGSGTQLSVL.

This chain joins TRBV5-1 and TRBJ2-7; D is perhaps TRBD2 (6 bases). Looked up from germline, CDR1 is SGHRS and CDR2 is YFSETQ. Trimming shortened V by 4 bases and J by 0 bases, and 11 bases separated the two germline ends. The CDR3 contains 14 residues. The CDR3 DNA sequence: TGCGCCAGCAGCGCTTCGACTAGCTCCTACGAGCAGTACTTC. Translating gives CASSASTSSYEQYF.

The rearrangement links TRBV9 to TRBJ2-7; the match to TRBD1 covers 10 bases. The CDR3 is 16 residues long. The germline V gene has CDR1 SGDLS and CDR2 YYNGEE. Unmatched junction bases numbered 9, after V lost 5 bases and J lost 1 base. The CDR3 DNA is TGTGCCAGCAGTCTCTATGACAGGGGGCCATCCTACGAGCAGTACTTC. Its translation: CASSLYDRGPSYEQYF.

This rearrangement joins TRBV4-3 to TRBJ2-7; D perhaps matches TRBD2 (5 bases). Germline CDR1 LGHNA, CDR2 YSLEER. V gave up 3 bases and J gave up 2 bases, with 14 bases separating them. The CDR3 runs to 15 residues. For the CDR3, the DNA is TGCGCCAGCAGCCAGGAGGTAGATAGACCCTACGAGCAGTACTTC. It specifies CASSQEVDRPYEQYF.

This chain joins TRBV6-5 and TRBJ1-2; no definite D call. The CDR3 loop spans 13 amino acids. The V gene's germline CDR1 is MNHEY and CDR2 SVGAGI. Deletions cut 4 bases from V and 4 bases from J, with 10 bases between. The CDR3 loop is CASSSGRVYGYTF. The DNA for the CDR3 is TGTGCCAGCAGTTCAGGCAGAGTCTATGGCTACACCTTC.

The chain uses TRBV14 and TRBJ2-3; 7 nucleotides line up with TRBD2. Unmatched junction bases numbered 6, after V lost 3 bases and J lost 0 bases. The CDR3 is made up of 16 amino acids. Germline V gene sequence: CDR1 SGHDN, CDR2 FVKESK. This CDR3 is CASSQRTSVSTDTQYF. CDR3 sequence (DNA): TGTGCCAGCAGCCAGAGAACTAGCGTCAGCACAGATACGCAGTATTTT. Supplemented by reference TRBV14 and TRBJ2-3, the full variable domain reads EAGVTQFPSHSVIEKGQTVTLRCDPISGHDNLYWYRRVMGKEIKFLLHFVKESKQDESGMPNNRFLAERTGGTYSTLKVQPAELEDSGVYFCASSQRTSVSTDTQYFGPGTRLTVL.

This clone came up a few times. Here the CDR3 DNA reads TGTGCCAGCAGTTTATGGAGCGGGAGCAAGCCCGGAGAGCAGTACTTC. Residues: CASSLWSGSKPGEQYF. The chain uses TRBV28 and TRBJ2-7, with TRBD2 matching over 8 bases. J lost 7 bases, V lost 0 bases, and 11 bases had no gene match. The CDR3 contains 16 residues. The germline CDR1 and CDR2 sequences are MDHEN and SYDVKM.